This entry lists 9 T cell receptor beta chains sequenced from one sample in a study of cytomegalovirus exposure and HLA in healthy donors. With 60 Vbeta and 13 Jbeta primers, the PCR was carried out. The table came from immunoSEQ multiplex PCR; TCRdb's copy has only in-frame clones and leaves some out. The sample includes 110,000 or so clones, approximately 80% of them seen just once. Sequencing input: PBMCs. The receptors come from a man aged 25 to 40 in good health and CMV-seronegative.

The chain uses TRBV18 and TRBJ1-1; D unclear. Deletions cut 6 bases from V and 2 bases from J, with 10 bases between. CDR1 KGHSH and CDR2 LQKENI come from the germline V gene. The CDR3 totals 13 residues. The CDR3 sequence is CASSQQDNTEAFF. Written as DNA, the CDR3 is TGTGCCAGCTCGCAACAAGATAACACTGAAGCTTTCTTT.

The J gene is TRBJ2-3, the V gene TRBV6-1; TRBD1 matches 9 bases. CDR1 MNHNS and CDR2 SASEGT come from the germline V gene. V dropped 4 bases and J dropped 6; count of bases not matched to a gene: 11. This CDR3 is built from 16 residues. CDR3 bases: TGTGCCAGCAGTGGGAGGTCCGGGACAGGGTCTGATACGCAGTATTTT. This translates into CASSGRSGTGSDTQYF.

V and J are TRBV19 and TRBJ1-6; D gene uncertain. Germline CDR1 is LNHDA and CDR2 is SQIVND (reference sequence). CDR3 size: 14 residues. Between the trimmed V and J ends, which lost 3 bases and 4 bases, there was a span of 7 bases. The CDR3: CASSIQFYNSPLHF. CDR3 bases: TGTGCCAGTAGTATCCAGTTTTATAATTCACCCCTCCACTTT. Full variable domain (missing parts from reference TRBV19 and TRBJ1-6): DGGITQSPKYLFRKEGQNVTLSCEQNLNHDAMYWYRQDPGQGLRLIYYSQIVNDFQKGDIAEGYSVSREKKESFPLTVTSAQKNPTAFYLCASSIQFYNSPLHFGNGTRLTVT.

The chain uses TRBV7-9 and TRBJ1-5; a possible D gene is TRBD1 (6 bases). Germline V gives CDR1 SEHNR, CDR2 FQNEAQ (reference sequence). The CDR3 contains 16 residues. Trimming removed 3 bases from V and 6 bases from J, with 18 bases in between. The CDR3 reads CASSFFRGADGQPQHF. In DNA, the CDR3 is TGTGCCAGCAGCTTCTTTCGGGGGGCGGATGGTCAGCCCCAGCATTTT.

This clone was picked up a small number of times. This chain connects TRBV7-2 to TRBJ2-1; 9 bases are shared with TRBD2. J was trimmed by 1 base and V by 5 bases; bases with no gene match: 6. Germline lookup yields CDR1 SGHTA and CDR2 FQGNSA. The CDR3 contains 16 residues. The CDR3 protein is CASSVSGSPSYNEQFF. The CDR3 nucleotides read TGTGCCAGCAGCGTTAGCGGGAGCCCTTCCTACAATGAGCAGTTCTTC.

This chain joins TRBV2 and TRBJ2-3; 14 bases match TRBD2. With 6 bases clipped from V and 3 bases from J, the junction kept 5 bases outside the gene matches. The germline V gene has CDR1 SNHLY and CDR2 FYNNEI. The CDR3 length is 16 residues. CDR3 sequence reads: CASRLTSGGATDTQYF. Here the CDR3 DNA reads TGTGCCAGCAGGCTGACTAGCGGGGGGGCTACAGATACGCAGTATTTT.

This chain connects TRBV25-1 to TRBJ1-5; 8 nucleotides agree with TRBD1. The CDR3 contains 13 residues. J lost 4 bases, V lost 8 bases, and 4 bases had no gene match. Germline V gives CDR1 MGHDK, CDR2 SYGVNS. CDR3 sequence: CASAGQGNQPQHF. The CDR3 DNA reads as TGTGCCAGCGCCGGACAGGGTAATCAGCCCCAGCATTTT.

The rearrangement joins TRBV9 to TRBJ2-7; 13 bases are shared with TRBD2. The CDR3 contains 17 residues. V lost 0 bases, J lost 3 bases, and 6 bases stayed unmatched. Per germline, CDR1 SGDLS and CDR2 YYNGEE. The CDR3: CASSVEMGTSGIYEQYF. CDR3 bases: TGTGCCAGCAGCGTAGAGATGGGGACTAGCGGGATCTACGAGCAGTACTTC.

This clone was seen more than once but under ten times. The chain has TRBV2 and TRBJ2-1; 7 bases map to TRBD2. V lost 6 bases, J lost 8 bases, and 13 bases stayed unmatched. CDR3 length: 15 amino acids. Per germline, CDR1 SNHLY and CDR2 FYNNEI. The CDR3 DNA reads TGTGCCAGCAGAGGACTAGGAGCTTGGGGCGATGAGCAGTTCTTC. Amino acid sequence: CASRGLGAWGDEQFF.